The 20 T cell receptor beta chains below come from one sample, sequenced in a study of cytomegalovirus exposure and HLA in healthy donors. Primers included in the PCR were 60 Vbeta and 13 Jbeta primers. The repertoire was sequenced with immunoSEQ multiplex PCR; TCRdb's copy has only in-frame clones and lacks some. This repertoire shows roughly 190,000 clones, about 9.4% found once; its top ten account for approximately 1.3%. The sample was PBMCs. Every receptor here comes from a young woman in good health and CMV-seropositive.

This clone was found a few times. The chain employs TRBV7-6 and TRBJ2-2; D not certain. CDR1 and CDR2 from the germline V gene are SGHVS and FNYEAQ. The CDR3 contains 12 residues. V lost 11 bases, J lost 3 bases, and 10 bases lay in between. CDR3 sequence: CAEVSDTGELFF. The DNA for the CDR3 is TGTGCCGAGGTTTCTGACACCGGGGAGCTGTTTTTT.

The sample holds a few counts of this clone. The genes are TRBV5-1 and TRBJ2-7; D is perhaps TRBD2 (6 bases). Germline CDR1 is SGHRS and CDR2 is YFSETQ. CDR3 length: 15 amino acids. V was pared by 5 bases and J by 5 bases, with 20 bases between. CDR3 region: CASSPLDPGRNEQYF. CDR3 bases: TGCGCCAGCAGTCCCCTTGACCCCGGGAGAAACGAGCAGTACTTC.

This clone was seen only a few times. The V and J genes are TRBV5-1 and TRBJ2-3; D remains ambiguous. V was clipped by 4 bases and J by 1 base, with 10 bases between them. CDR1 is SGHRS, CDR2 YFSETQ, per germline. The CDR3 is 14 amino acids. CDR3 in amino acids: CASSPPVGTDTQYF. The CDR3 DNA follows: TGCGCCAGCAGCCCCCCGGTAGGCACAGATACGCAGTATTTT.

This clone has just a few counts. The chain joins TRBV4-2 to TRBJ1-1, with a weak D call TRBD1 (6 bases). Deletions cut 5 bases from V and 5 bases from J, with 18 bases between. Germline loops: CDR1 LGHNA, CDR2 YNFKEQ. The CDR3 consists of 15 residues. Here the CDR3 reads CASSYETGLSTEAFF. In DNA form, the CDR3 reads TGTGCCAGCAGCTATGAAACAGGGTTATCTACTGAAGCTTTCTTT.

This rearrangement joins TRBV14 to TRBJ2-3; 9 bases align to TRBD2. The ends lost 4 bases at V and 1 base at J; junction bases unmatched: 6. Germline V CDR1 and CDR2: SGHDN, FVKESK. This CDR3 comprises 16 residues. Here the CDR3 reads CASSPLAGKRTDTQYF. The CDR3 coding sequence is TGTGCCAGCAGCCCACTAGCGGGCAAGCGCACAGATACGCAGTATTTT.

This chain connects TRBV19 to TRBJ2-1; D gene unclear. The CDR3 is made up of 13 amino acids. Trimming cost V 6 bases and J 3 bases, with 9 bases left between them. Germline values: CDR1 LNHDA, CDR2 SQIVND (reference sequence). CDR3 sequence reads: CASSTTGYNEQFF. The CDR3 nucleotides read TGTGCCAGTAGCACCACGGGCTACAATGAGCAGTTCTTC.

This clone occurred a few times. This sample also contains other DNA sequences that code for the same CDR3. J is TRBJ2-1 and V is TRBV27; D uncertain. Per germline, CDR1 MNHEY and CDR2 SMNVEV (reference sequence). Between the trimmed V and J ends, which lost 0 bases and 1 base, there was a span of 7 bases. The CDR3 covers 15 residues. The CDR3 is CASSLSRGSYNEQFF. CDR3 coding DNA: TGTGCCAGCAGTTTATCACGCGGATCCTACAATGAGCAGTTCTTC.

This clone was seen only a few times. Other DNA sequences in this specimen translate into the identical CDR3. The chain recombines TRBV9 with TRBJ1-5; TRBD1 is a possible D gene (5 bases). V was clipped by 0 bases and J by 3 bases, with 7 bases between them. Germline V gives CDR1 SGDLS, CDR2 YYNGEE. The length of the CDR3 is 14 residues. DNA of the CDR3: TGTGCCAGCAGCGTAGGGGGCTCCAATCAGCCCCAGCATTTT. Amino acids: CASSVGGSNQPQHF. Based on the CDR3 plus reference TRBV9 and TRBJ1-5, the full variable domain is DSGVTQTPKHLITATGQRVTLRCSPRSGDLSVYWYQQSLDQGLQFLIQYYNGEERAKGNILERFSAQQFPDLHSELNLSSLELGDSALYFCASSVGGSNQPQHFGDGTRLSIL.

The gene calls are TRBV9 and TRBJ1-2, with D perhaps TRBD1 (5 bases). Between the trimmed V and J ends, which lost 2 bases and 0 bases, there was a span of 8 bases. The CDR3 has 14 amino acids. The germline V gene has CDR1 SGDLS and CDR2 YYNGEE. Written as DNA, the CDR3 is TGTGCCAGCAGCGTTATACAGGCTAACTATGGCTACACCTTC. Residues: CASSVIQANYGYTF.

This clone was observed a few times. The chain employs TRBV29-1 and TRBJ2-3; D unclear. The V end lost 4 bases, the J end lost 2 bases, and 10 bases lay between the germline ends. The CDR3 sequence is 13 residues long. Germline V gene lookup returns CDR1 SQVTM and CDR2 ANQGSEA. CDR3 region: CSVGGLYTDTQYF. The CDR3 DNA reads as TGCAGCGTTGGAGGCCTTTACACAGATACGCAGTATTTT.

The chain is built from TRBV11-2 and TRBJ2-7; D is possibly TRBD1 (6 bases). CDR3 length equals 14 residues. Trimming pared 5 bases from V and 1 base from J, leaving 12 bases between. Germline V gives CDR1 SGHAT, CDR2 FQNNGV. The CDR3 sequence is CASSKQGMSYEQYF. The CDR3 region has the DNA TGTGCCAGCAGCAAACAGGGTATGTCCTACGAGCAGTACTTC.

The chain is built from TRBV29-1 and TRBJ2-1; TRBD2 matches at 9 bases. The CDR3 runs to 16 residues. J gave up 5 bases and V 2 bases, and 10 bases lay outside the gene matches. Per the germline V gene, CDR1 is SQVTM and CDR2 is ANQGSEA. DNA of the CDR3: TGCAGCGTTGAAAACTATAGCGGGAGCCAGAACAATGAGCAGTTCTTC. Amino acids: CSVENYSGSQNNEQFF.

The chain uses TRBV7-9 and TRBJ2-4; tentatively, D is TRBD2 (5 bases). CDR3 length: 16 amino acids. CDR1 and CDR2 (germline): SEHNR, FQNEAQ (reference sequence). V lost 5 bases to trimming and J lost 2 bases, with 16 bases between them. Here the CDR3 DNA reads TGTGCCAGCAGCCCACTGGAGTGGGAGTCCAAAAACATTCAGTACTTC. This codes for CASSPLEWESKNIQYF.

The chain carries TRBV13 and TRBJ2-3; 9 bases fit TRBD2. J gave up 0 bases and V 5 bases, and 6 bases lay outside the gene matches. The CDR3 is 16 amino acids. Germline values: CDR1 PRHDT, CDR2 FYEKMQ (reference sequence). CDR3 sequence reads: CASSPMTSGSTDTQYF. CDR3 nucleotides: TGTGCCAGCAGCCCGATGACTAGCGGCAGCACAGATACGCAGTATTTT. Variable domain in full (rest from reference TRBV13 and TRBJ2-3): AAGVIQSPRHLIKEKRETATLKCYPIPRHDTVYWYQQGPGQDPQFLISFYEKMQSDKGSIPDRFSAQQFSDYHSELNMSSLELGDSALYFCASSPMTSGSTDTQYFGPGTRLTVL.

The CDR3 region has the DNA TGTGCCAGCAGTGAGATAGCGGGATACACAGATACGCAGTATTTT. It yields the protein CASSEIAGYTDTQYF. The chain is built from TRBV6-4 and TRBJ2-3, with 8 bases identical to TRBD2. CDR1 is MRHNA and CDR2 is SNTAGT in the germline V gene. The length of the CDR3 is 15 residues. The V and J ends lost 3 bases and 2 bases, in that order; junction bases with no gene match: 4.

This clone was counted between two and nine times. This chain joins TRBV9 and TRBJ1-2; TRBD1 is a possible D gene (5 bases). The ends were cut back, 3 bases at V and 4 bases at J, with 10 bases in the middle. CDR1 is SGDLS, CDR2 YYNGEE, per germline. The CDR3 has 13 residues. As DNA, the CDR3 is TGTGCCAGCAGCGAACAGGCATTCTATGGCTACACCTTC. Protein: CASSEQAFYGYTF.

This chain connects TRBV7-9 to TRBJ1-2; D is unresolved. V lost 3 bases and J lost 6, with 14 bases in between. CDR3 size: 14 residues. Germline V lookup: CDR1 SEHNR, CDR2 FQNEAQ (reference sequence). CDR3 DNA: TGTGCCAGCAGCTTGGGAGTTCTCCATGATGGCTACACCTTC. This sequence encodes CASSLGVLHDGYTF.

The rearrangement uses TRBV5-1 and TRBJ2-5; TRBD1 matches 9 bases. The junction had 5 bases not matched to a gene; V was cut back by 3 bases and J by 2 bases. Germline V CDR1 and CDR2: SGHRS, YFSETQ. The CDR3 is made up of 15 amino acids. The chain's CDR3 is CASSSTGTGQETQYF. CDR3 nucleotide sequence: TGCGCCAGCAGCTCCACCGGGACAGGGCAAGAGACCCAGTACTTC. The whole variable domain, remainder taken from reference TRBV5-1 and TRBJ2-5, is KAGVTQTPRYLIKTRGQQVTLSCSPISGHRSVSWYQQTPGQGLQFLFEYFSETQRNKGNFPGRFSGRQFSNSRSEMNVSTLELGDSALYLCASSSTGTGQETQYFGPGTRLLVL.

In its sample, this clone was seen a few times. The V and J genes are TRBV28 and TRBJ1-5; weak D call: TRBD1 (5 bases). Looked up from germline, CDR1 is MDHEN and CDR2 is SYDVKM. The CDR3 runs to 12 residues. V lost 6 bases to trimming and J lost 2 bases, with 5 bases between them. In nucleotides, the CDR3 is TGTGCCAGCAGGACAGGCAATCAGCCCCAGCATTTT. It translates to CASRTGNQPQHF.

The chain joins TRBV19 to TRBJ2-7; D not certain. Deletions cut 5 bases from V and 1 base from J, with 9 bases between. This CDR3 spans 13 amino acids. Germline V gives CDR1 LNHDA, CDR2 SQIVND (reference sequence). The chain's CDR3 is CASSHPQSYEQYF. The CDR3, as DNA: TGTGCCAGTAGTCACCCACAGTCCTACGAGCAGTACTTC.